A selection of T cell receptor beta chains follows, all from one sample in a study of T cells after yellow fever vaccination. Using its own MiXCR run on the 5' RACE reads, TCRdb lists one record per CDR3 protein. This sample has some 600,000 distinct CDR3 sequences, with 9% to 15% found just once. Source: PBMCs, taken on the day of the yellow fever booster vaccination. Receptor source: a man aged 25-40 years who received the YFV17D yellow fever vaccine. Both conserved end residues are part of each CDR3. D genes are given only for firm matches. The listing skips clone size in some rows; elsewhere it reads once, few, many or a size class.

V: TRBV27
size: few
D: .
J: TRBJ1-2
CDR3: CASSSSGHPYGYTF
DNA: TGTGCCAGCAGTTCCTCGGGACACCCCTATGGCTACACCTTC

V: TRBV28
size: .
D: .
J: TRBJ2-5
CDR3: CASSSQGGETQYF
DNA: TGTGCCAGCAGTTCTCAGGGTGGAGAGACCCAGTACTTC

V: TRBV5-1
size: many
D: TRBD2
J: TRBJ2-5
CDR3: CASSLAGVGETQYF
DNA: TGTGCCAGCAGCTTAGCGGGAGTGGGGGAGACCCAGTACTTC

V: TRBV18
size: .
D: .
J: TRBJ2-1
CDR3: CASSPRGPYNEQFF
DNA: TGTGCCAGCTCACCACGGGGGCCCTACAATGAGCAGTTCTTC

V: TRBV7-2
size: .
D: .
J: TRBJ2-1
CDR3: CASTPQGAGRNEQFF
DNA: TGTGCCAGCACCCCTCAGGGTGCGGGCAGAAATGAGCAGTTCTTC

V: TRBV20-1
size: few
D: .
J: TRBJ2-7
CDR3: CSARRIGSRVGGAAEQYF
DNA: TGCAGTGCTAGACGGATCGGGTCGCGGGTGGGGGGAGCGGCCGAGCAGTACTTC

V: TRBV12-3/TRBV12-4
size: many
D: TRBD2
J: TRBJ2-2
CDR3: CASRGAGRDTGELFF
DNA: TGTGCCAGCAGGGGAGCGGGAAGGGACACCGGGGAGCTGTTTTTT

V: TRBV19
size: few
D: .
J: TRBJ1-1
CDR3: CASTPVGQGVAFF
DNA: TGTGCCAGTACCCCGGTGGGGCAGGGTGTGGCTTTCTTT

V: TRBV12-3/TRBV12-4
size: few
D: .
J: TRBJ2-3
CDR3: CASSFRVTDTQYF
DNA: TGTGCCAGCAGTTTCAGGGTAACAGATACGCAGTATTTT

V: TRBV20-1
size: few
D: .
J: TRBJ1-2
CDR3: CSASSPGTYGYTF
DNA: TGCAGTGCTAGTTCCCCTGGGACGTATGGCTACACCTTC

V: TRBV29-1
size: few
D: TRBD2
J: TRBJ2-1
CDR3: CSVFPSGVNEQFF
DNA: TGCAGCGTTTTTCCTAGCGGGGTCAATGAGCAGTTCTTC

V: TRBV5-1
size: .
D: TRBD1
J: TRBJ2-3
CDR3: CASSSQGQLPHTQYF
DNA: TGCGCCAGCAGTTCACAGGGACAGTTACCTCATACGCAGTATTTT

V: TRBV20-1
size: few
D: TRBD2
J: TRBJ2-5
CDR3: CSISREPIGTQYF
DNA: TGCAGTATTTCGCGGGAGCCTATTGGGACCCAGTACTTC

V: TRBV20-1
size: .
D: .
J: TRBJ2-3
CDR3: CSARFVWGSDTQYF
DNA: TGCAGTGCTAGATTTGTGTGGGGTTCAGATACGCAGTATTTT

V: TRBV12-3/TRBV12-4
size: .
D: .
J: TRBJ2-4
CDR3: CASSSLFSQNIQYF
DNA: TGTGCCAGCAGTTCCCTGTTTTCTCAAAACATTCAGTACTTC

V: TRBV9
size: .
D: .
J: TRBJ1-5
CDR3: CASSRGLSNQPQHF
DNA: TGTGCCAGCAGCCGCGGCTTGAGCAATCAGCCCCAGCATTTT

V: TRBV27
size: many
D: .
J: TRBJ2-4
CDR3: CASSLSNQRALYF
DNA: TGTGCCAGCAGTTTATCGAACCAAAGGGCTCTATACTTC

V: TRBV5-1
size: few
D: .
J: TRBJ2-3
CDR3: CASSSGTPGPDTQYF
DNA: TGCGCCAGCAGCTCCGGGACCCCGGGCCCAGATACGCAGTATTTT

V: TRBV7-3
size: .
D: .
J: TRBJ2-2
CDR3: CASSATLATTGELFF
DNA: TGTGCCAGCAGCGCCACTCTAGCTACCACCGGGGAGCTGTTTTTT

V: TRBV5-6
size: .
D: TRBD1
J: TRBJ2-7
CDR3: CASSLEGGTASYEQYF
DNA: TGTGCCAGCAGCTTGGAGGGTGGGACAGCATCCTACGAGCAGTACTTC

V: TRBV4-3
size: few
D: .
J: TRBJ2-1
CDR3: CASSLHEGGYNEQFF
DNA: TGCGCCAGCAGCCTCCACGAGGGCGGATACAATGAGCAGTTCTTC

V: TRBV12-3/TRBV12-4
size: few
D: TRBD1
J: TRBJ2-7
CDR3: CASSTGGISYEQYF
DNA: TGTGCCAGCAGTACAGGGGGGATCTCCTACGAGCAGTACTTC

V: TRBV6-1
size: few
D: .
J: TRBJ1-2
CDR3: CASNAPGTYYYGYTF
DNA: TGTGCCAGCAATGCCCCGGGGACTTACTACTATGGCTACACCTTC

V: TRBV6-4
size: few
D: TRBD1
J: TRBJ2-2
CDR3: CASRFSTGGGTGELFF
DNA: TGTGCCAGCAGGTTTTCGACAGGGGGGGGCACCGGGGAGCTGTTTTTT

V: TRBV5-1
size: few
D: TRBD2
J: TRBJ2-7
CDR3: CASSFGGDEQYF
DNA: TGCGCCAGCAGCTTCGGGGGGGACGAGCAGTACTTC

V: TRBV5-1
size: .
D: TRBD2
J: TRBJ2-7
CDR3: CASSLGTSGLSYEQYF
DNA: TGCGCCAGCAGCTTGGGGACTAGCGGACTCTCCTACGAGCAGTACTTC

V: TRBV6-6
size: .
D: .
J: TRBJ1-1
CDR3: CASVRLGEAFF
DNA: TGTGCCAGTGTCCGTCTCGGGGAAGCTTTCTTT

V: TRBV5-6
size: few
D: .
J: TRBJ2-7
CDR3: CASSLYGHSYEQYF
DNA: TGTGCCAGCAGCTTGTATGGACATAGCTACGAGCAGTACTTC

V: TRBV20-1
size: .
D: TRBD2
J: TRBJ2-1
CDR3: CSAPSGTSGPYYNEQFF
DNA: TGCAGTGCACCATCCGGGACTAGCGGGCCTTACTACAATGAGCAGTTCTTC